The table lists the clone carrying this T cell receptor (beta chain) with a few counts. No antigen is known for it. TCRdb reprocessed the 5' RACE reads via MiXCR and lists one record per CDR3 protein. The table records about 520,000 distinct CDR3 sequences, 22% of them present only once. The record originates from a study of identical twins. Germline V gene data show CDR1 as MNHEY and CDR2 as SMNVEV (reference sequence). V was pared by 4 bases and J by 1 base, with 0 bases of the junction left unmatched. The CDR3 consists of 13 residues. General study findings and limits: Excess sharing between twins was weaker in beta out-of-frame sequences.

These records were also assigned to another study, of T cells expressing NK-cell markers. That publication notes: Sequencing covered eight donors, seven HCMV-seropositive and one seronegative.

This clonotype was obtained from a woman aged 18-30 years in good health. The genes are TRBV27 and TRBJ2-5; 7 positions agree with TRBD2. The sequenced material came from CD4+ T cells sorted from blood. The CDR3 DNA reads TGTGCCAGCAGTTCTAGCGGCCAAGAGACCCAGTACTTC. As protein: CASSSSGQETQYF.